Described below is a single TCR beta chain sequence and its context. PCR employed 60 Vbeta and 13 Jbeta primers. TCRdb keeps only in-frame clones here, not all; method: immunoSEQ multiplex PCR. Among approximately 120,000 clones listed, approximately 80% were seen once. This CDR3 spans 15 amino acids. Trimming removed 2 bases at V and 0 bases at J, with 11 bases between. Germline assignment: CDR1 SGHRS and CDR2 YFSETQ. The data were obtained in a study of cytomegalovirus exposure and HLA in healthy donors. Sequences were obtained from PBMCs. This sequence joins TRBV5-1 and TRBJ1-1; maybe TRBD1 (5 bases). The receptor was isolated from a woman aged 35 to 49 in good health and CMV-seropositive. CDR3 loop: CASSLGTGLNTEAFF. CDR3 sequence (DNA): TGCGCCAGCAGCTTAGGAACAGGCTTGAACACTGAAGCTTTCTTT.